This is a list of T cell receptor beta chains from one sample in a study of blood T cell repertoires in COVID-19. The table came from immunoSEQ multiplex PCR; TCRdb's copy has only in-frame clones and leaves some out. This sample has 190,000 or so clones, with about three quarters found just once. Material: peripheral blood. Receptor source: a woman at least 80 years old with active or convalescent COVID-19. The CDR3 runs from the conserved cysteine through the conserved F or W. D genes are given only for firm matches. The size of a clone is reported for some rows only, either as once, few or many, or as a class for expanded clones.

>NA|TRBJ1-6|TRBV2|NA
CASRKRTANSPLHF
TGTGCCAGCAGAAAGAGGACAGCAAATTCACCCCTCCACTTT
>NA|TRBJ1-4|TRBV6-5|once
CASSKQASVDEKLFF
TGTGCCAGCAGCAAACAGGCTTCGGTGGATGAAAAACTGTTTTTT
>NA|TRBJ2-3|TRBV18|once
CASSFSEADTQYF
TGTGCCAGCTCATTTTCGGAGGCAGATACGCAGTATTTT
>NA|TRBJ1-1|TRBV10-3|few
CAIRASGERNTEAFF
TGTGCCATCAGAGCTTCAGGGGAGAGGAACACTGAAGCTTTCTTT
>TRBD2|TRBJ2-1|TRBV13|NA
CASSLIAGVDNEQFF
TGTGCCAGCAGCTTAATAGCGGGGGTTGACAATGAGCAGTTCTTC
>NA|TRBJ1-2|TRBV3-1/TRBV3-2|NA
CASSQGAIVNYGYTF
TGTGCCAGCAGCCAGGGAGCTATTGTTAACTATGGCTACACCTTC
>NA|TRBJ2-1|TRBV19|once
CASAREYEQFF
TGTGCCAGTGCCAGGGAATATGAGCAGTTCTTC
>TRBD1|TRBJ1-2|TRBV2|NA
CASRLGTVNYGYTF
TGTGCCAGCAGACTAGGGACAGTAAACTATGGCTACACCTTC
>TRBD2|TRBJ2-7|TRBV28|NA
CASSSLAGVNEQYF
TGTGCCAGCAGTAGTCTAGCGGGGGTAAACGAGCAGTACTTC
>NA|TRBJ1-2|TRBV7-2|NA
CASSSMAGAGGYTF
TGTGCCAGCAGCTCTATGGCAGGGGCTGGGGGCTACACCTTC
>TRBD1|TRBJ1-5|TRBV3-1/TRBV3-2|NA
CASSQDCGTVVRSQHF
TGTGCCAGCAGCCAAGATTGTGGGACAGTGGTTCGGTCCCAGCATTTT
>TRBD2|TRBJ2-1|TRBV20-1|NA
CSASGGVSSYNEQFF
TGCAGTGCTAGTGGGGGGGTGAGCTCCTACAATGAGCAGTTCTTC
>TRBD1|TRBJ1-4|TRBV2|NA
CASSALQGTNEKLFF
TGTGCCAGCAGTGCATTACAGGGGACTAATGAAAAACTGTTTTTT
>NA|TRBJ1-6|TRBV19|NA
CASSIAGAESPLHF
TGTGCCAGTAGTATTGCGGGGGCGGAATCACCCCTCCACTTT
>NA|TRBJ2-4|TRBV19|NA
CASSPEGENIQYF
TGTGCCAGTAGTCCCGAAGGGGAAAACATTCAGTACTTC
>NA|TRBJ1-2|TRBV19|NA
CASSIMYASSTYGYTF
TGTGCCAGTAGTATAATGTATGCGTCCTCTACTTATGGCTACACCTTC